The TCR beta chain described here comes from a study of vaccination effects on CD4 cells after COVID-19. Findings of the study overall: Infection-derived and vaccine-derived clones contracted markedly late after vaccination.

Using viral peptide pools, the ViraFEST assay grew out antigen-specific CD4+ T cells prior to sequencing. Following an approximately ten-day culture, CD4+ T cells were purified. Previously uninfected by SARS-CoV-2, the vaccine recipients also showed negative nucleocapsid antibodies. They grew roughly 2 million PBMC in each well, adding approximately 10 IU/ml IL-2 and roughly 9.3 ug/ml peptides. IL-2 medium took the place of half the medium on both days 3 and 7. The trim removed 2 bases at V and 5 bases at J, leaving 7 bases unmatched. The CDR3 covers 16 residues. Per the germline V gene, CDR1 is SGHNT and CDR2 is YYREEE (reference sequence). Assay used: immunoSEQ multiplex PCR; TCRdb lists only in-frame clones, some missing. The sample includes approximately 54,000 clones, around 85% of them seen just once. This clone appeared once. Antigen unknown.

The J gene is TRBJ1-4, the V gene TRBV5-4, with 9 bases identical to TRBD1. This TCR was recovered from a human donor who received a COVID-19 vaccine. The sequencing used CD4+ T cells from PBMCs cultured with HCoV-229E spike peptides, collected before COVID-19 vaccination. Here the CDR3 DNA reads TGTGCCAGCAGCTTAACAACAGGGGGCCAGAATGAAAAACTGTTTTTT. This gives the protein CASSLTTGGQNEKLFF.